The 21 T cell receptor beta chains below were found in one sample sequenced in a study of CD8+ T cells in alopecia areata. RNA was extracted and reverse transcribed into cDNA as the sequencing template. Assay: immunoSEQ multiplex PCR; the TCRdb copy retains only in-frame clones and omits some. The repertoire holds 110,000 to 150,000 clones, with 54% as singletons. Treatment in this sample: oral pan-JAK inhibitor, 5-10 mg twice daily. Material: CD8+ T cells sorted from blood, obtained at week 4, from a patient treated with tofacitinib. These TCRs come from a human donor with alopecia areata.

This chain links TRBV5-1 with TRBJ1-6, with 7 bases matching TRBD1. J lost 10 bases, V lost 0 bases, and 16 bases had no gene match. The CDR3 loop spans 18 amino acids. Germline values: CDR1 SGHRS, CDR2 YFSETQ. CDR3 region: CASSLAQVGTGVFSPLHF. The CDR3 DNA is TGCGCCAGCAGCTTGGCCCAGGTGGGTACAGGGGTGTTCTCACCCCTCCACTTT.

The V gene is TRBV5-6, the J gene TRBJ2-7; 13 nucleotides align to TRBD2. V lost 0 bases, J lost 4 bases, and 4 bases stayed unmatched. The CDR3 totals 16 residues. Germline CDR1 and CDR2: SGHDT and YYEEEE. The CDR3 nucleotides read TGTGCCAGCAGCTTGGCTCCGGGACTAGCGGGATACGAGCAGTACTTC. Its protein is CASSLAPGLAGYEQYF.

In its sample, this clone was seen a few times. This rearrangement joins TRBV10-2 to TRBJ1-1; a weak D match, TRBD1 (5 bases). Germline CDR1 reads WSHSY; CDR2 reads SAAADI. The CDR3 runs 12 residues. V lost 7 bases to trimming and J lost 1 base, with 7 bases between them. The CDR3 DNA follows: TGCGCCAGCACCCAGGGGAACACTGAAGCTTTCTTT. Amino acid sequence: CASTQGNTEAFF.

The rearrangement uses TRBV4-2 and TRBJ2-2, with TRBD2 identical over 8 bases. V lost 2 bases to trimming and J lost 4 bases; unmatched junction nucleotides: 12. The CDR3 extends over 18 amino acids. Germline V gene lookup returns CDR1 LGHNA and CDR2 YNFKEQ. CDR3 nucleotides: TGTGCCAGCAGCCAATCCCCCTTGCGGGGGGAGGGCACCGGGGAGCTGTTTTTT. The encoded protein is CASSQSPLRGEGTGELFF.

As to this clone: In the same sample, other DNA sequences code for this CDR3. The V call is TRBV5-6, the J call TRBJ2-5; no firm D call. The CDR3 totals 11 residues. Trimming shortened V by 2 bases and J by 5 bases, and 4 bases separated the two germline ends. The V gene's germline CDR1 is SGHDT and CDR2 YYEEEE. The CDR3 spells CASSFGETQYF. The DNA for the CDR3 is TGTGCCAGCAGCTTCGGGGAGACCCAGTACTTC. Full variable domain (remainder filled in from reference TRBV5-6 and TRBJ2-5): DAGVTQSPTHLIKTRGQQVTLRCSPKSGHDTVSWYQQALGQGPQFIFQYYEEEERQRGNFPDRFSGHQFPNYSSELNVNALLLGDSALYLCASSFGETQYFGPGTRLLVL.

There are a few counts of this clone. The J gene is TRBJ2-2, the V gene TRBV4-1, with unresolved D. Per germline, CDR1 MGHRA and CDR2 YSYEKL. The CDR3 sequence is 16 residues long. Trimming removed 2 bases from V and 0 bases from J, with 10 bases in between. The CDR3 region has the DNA TGCGCCAGCAGCCAAAGGCAGGTGGCGAACACCGGGGAGCTGTTTTTT. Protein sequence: CASSQRQVANTGELFF.

CDR3 region: CASSYSGTGRHEQYF. The CDR3 DNA reads TGTGCCAGCAGTTACTCGGGGACAGGGCGCCACGAGCAGTACTTC. J is TRBJ2-7 and V is TRBV6-6; 9 bases fit TRBD1. Germline assignment: CDR1 MNHNY and CDR2 SVGAGI (reference sequence). The V gene end was trimmed by 0 bases and the J gene end by 5 bases; junction bases not matched to a gene: 5. The CDR3 consists of 15 residues.

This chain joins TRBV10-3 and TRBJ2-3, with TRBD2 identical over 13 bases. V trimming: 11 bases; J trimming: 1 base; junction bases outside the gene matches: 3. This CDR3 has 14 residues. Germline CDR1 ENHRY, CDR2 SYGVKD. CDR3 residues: CAAGLAGGTDTQYF. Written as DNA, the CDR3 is TGTGCCGCCGGACTAGCGGGGGGCACAGATACGCAGTATTTT.

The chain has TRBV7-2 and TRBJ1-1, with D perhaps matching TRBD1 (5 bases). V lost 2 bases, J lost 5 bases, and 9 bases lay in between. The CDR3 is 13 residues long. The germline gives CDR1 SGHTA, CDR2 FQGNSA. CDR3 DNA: TGTGCCAGCAGCTTATCCAGGGTTACTGAAGCTTTCTTT. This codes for CASSLSRVTEAFF.

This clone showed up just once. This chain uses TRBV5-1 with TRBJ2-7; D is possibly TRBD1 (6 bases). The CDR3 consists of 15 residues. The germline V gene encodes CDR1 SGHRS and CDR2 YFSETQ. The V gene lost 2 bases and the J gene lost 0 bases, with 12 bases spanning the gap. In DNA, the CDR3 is TGCGCCAGCAGCTTCCGGGACACAGGCTCCTACGAGCAGTACTTC. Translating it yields CASSFRDTGSYEQYF.

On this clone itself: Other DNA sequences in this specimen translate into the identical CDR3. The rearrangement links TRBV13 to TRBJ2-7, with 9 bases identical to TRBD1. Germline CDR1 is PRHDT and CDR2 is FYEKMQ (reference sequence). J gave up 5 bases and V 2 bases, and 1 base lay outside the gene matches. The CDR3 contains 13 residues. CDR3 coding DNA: TGTGCCAGCAGCTTACGGGACAGGGACGAGCAGTACTTC. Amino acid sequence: CASSLRDRDEQYF.

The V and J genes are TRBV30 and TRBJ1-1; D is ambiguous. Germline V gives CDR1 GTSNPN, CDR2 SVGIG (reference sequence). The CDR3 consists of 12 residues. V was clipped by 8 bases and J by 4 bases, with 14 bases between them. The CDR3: CAGVPVGTEAFF. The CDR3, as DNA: TGTGCCGGAGTCCCGGTGGGCACTGAAGCTTTCTTT.

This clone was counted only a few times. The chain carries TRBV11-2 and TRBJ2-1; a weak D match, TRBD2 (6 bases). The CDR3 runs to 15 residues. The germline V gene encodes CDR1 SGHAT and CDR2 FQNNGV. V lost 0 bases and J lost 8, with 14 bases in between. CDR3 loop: CASSLDAGGGDEQFF. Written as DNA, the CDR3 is TGTGCCAGCAGCTTAGATGCGGGTGGAGGGGATGAGCAGTTCTTC.

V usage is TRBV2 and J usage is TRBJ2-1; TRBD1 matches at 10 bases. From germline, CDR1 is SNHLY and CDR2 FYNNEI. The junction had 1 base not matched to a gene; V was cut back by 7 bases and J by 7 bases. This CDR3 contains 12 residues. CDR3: CASTGQGNEQFF. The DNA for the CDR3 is TGTGCCAGCACGGGACAGGGGAATGAGCAGTTCTTC.

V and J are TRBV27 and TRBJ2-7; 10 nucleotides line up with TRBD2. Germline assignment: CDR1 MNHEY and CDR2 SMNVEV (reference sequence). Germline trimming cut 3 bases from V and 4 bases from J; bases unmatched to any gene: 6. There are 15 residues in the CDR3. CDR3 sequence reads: CASSLQLAGPYEQYF. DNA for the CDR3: TGTGCCAGCAGTTTGCAACTAGCGGGGCCTTACGAGCAGTACTTC.

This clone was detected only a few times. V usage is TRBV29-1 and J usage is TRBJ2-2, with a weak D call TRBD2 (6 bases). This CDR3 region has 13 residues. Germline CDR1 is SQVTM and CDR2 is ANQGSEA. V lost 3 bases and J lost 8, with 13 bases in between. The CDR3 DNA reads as TGCAGCGTTGAGGTTCTAGCGCGAGGGGAGCTGTTTTTT. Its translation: CSVEVLARGELFF.

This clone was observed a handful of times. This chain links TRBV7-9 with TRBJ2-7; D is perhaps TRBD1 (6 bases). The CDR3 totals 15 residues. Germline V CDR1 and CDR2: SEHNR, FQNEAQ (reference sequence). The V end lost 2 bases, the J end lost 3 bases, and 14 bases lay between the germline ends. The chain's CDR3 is CASSLKSAGDYEQYF. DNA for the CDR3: TGTGCCAGCAGCTTAAAGTCCGCAGGGGACTACGAGCAGTACTTC.

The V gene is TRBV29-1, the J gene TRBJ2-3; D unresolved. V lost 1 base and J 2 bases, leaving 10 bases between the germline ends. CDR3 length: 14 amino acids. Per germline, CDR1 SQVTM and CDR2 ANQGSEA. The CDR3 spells CSVEVRVPTDTQYF. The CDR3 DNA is TGCAGCGTTGAAGTAAGGGTACCCACAGATACGCAGTATTTT.

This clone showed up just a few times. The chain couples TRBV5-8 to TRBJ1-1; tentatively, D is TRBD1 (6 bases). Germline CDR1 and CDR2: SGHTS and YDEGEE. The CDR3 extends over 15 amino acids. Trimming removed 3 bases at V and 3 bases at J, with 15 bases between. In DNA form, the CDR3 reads TGTGCCAGCAGCTGGATTCAGGGGAAGGACACTGAAGCTTTCTTT. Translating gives CASSWIQGKDTEAFF.

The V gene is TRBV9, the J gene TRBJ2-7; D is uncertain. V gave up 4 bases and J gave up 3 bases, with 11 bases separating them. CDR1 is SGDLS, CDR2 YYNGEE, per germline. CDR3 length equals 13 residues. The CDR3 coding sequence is TGTGCCAGCAGCTACTCCCCAAGCTACGAGCAGTACTTC. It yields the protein CASSYSPSYEQYF.

CDR3 sequence (DNA): TGTGCCAGCAGCCCGGTCGACGAGGCCTCTCAAGAGACCCAGTACTTC. This sequence encodes CASSPVDEASQETQYF. The chain combines TRBV7-8 with TRBJ2-5; no reliable D call. The CDR3 runs 16 residues. Trimming left V 5 bases short and J 2 bases short, with 18 bases between. CDR1 is SGHVS and CDR2 is FQNEAQ in the germline V gene.